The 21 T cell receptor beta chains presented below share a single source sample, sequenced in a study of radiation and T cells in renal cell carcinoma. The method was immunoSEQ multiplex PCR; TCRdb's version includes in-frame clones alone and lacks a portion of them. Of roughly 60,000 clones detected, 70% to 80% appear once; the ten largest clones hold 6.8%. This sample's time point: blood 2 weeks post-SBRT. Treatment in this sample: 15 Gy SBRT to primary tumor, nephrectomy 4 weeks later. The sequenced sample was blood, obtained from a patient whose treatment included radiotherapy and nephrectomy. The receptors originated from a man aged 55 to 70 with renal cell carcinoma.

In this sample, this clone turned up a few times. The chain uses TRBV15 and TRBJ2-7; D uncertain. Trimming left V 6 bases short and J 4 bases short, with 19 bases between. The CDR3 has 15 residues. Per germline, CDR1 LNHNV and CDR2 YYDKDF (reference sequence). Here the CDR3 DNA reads TGTGCCACCAGTACACCGAAGCCTGGGCGTTACGAGCAGTACTTC. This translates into CATSTPKPGRYEQYF.

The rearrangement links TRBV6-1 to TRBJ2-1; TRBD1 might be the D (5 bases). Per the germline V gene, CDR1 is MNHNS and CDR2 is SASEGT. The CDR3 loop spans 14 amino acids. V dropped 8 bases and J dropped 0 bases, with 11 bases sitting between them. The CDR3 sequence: CASEERGSYNEQFF. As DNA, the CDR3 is TGTGCCAGCGAGGAAAGGGGCTCCTACAATGAGCAGTTCTTC.

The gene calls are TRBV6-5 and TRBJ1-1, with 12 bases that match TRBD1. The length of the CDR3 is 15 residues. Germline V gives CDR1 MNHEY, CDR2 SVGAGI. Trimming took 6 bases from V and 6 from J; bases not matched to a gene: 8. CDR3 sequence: CASRGQGAQRPEAFF. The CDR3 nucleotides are TGTGCCAGCAGGGGACAGGGGGCTCAACGCCCTGAAGCTTTCTTT.

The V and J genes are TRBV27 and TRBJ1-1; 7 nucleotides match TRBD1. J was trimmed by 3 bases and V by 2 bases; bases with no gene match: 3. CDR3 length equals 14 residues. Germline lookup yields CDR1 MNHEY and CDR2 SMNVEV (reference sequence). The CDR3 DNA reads TGTGCCAGCAGTTTAACAGGGGTTCACACTGAAGCTTTCTTT. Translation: CASSLTGVHTEAFF.

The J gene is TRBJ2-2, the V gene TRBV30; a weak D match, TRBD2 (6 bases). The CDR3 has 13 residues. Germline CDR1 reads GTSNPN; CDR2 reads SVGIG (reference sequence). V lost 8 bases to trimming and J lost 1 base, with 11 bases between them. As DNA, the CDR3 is TGTGCCGTCGAGGAGGGGAACACCGGGGAGCTGTTTTTT. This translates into CAVEEGNTGELFF.

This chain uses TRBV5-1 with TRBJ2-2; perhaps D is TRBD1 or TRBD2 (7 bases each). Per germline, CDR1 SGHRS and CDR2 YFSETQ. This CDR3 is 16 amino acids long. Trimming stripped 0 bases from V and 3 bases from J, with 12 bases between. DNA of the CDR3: TGCGCCAGCAGCTTGGGGGCAGGGGGGGACACCGGGGAGCTGTTTTTT. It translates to CASSLGAGGDTGELFF.

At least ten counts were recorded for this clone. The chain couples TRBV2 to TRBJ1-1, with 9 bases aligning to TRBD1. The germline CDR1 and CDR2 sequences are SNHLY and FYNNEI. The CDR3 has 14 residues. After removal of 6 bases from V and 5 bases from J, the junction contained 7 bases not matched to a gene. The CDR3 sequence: CASRPQTGGTEAFF. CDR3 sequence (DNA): TGTGCCAGCAGGCCCCAGACAGGGGGGACTGAAGCTTTCTTT. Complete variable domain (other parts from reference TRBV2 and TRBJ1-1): EPEVTQTPSHQVTQMGQEVILRCVPISNHLYFYWYRQILGQKVEFLVSFYNNEISEKSEIFDDQFSVERPDGSNFTLKIRSTKLEDSAMYFCASRPQTGGTEAFFGQGTRLTVV.

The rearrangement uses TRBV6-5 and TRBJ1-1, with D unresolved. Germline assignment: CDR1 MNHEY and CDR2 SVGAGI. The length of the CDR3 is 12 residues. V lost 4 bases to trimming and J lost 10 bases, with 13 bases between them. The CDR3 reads CASSFSAGRAFF. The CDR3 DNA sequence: TGTGCCAGCAGTTTTAGTGCCGGGAGAGCTTTCTTT.

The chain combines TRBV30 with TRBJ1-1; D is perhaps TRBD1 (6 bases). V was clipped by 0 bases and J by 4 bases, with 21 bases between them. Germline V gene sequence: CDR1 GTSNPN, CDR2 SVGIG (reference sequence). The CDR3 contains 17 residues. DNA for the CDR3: TGTGCCTGGAGTGTAGGGATTAACAGGGTCACAGGCACTGAAGCTTTCTTT. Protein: CAWSVGINRVTGTEAFF.

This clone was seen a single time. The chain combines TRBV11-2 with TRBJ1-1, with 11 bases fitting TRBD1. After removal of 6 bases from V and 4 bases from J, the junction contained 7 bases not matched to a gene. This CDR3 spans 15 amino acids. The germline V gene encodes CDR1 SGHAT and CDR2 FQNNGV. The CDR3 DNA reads TGTGCCAGCAGAACTTCGGGGACAGGGGGCACTGAAGCTTTCTTT. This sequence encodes CASRTSGTGGTEAFF.

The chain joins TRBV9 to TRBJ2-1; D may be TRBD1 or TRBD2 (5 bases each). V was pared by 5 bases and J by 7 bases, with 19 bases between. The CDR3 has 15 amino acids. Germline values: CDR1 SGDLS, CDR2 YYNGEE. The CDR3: CASSGTSAPSNEQFF. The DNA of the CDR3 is TGTGCCAGCAGTGGGACGTCCGCCCCGTCGAATGAGCAGTTCTTC.

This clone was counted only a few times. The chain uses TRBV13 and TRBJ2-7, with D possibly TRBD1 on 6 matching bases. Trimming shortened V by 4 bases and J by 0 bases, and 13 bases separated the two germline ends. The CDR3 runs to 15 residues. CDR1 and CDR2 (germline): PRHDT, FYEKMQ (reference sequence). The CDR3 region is CASSSLRDNSYEQYV. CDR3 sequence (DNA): TGTGCCAGCAGCTCCCTCCGGGACAACTCCTACGAGCAGTACGTC.

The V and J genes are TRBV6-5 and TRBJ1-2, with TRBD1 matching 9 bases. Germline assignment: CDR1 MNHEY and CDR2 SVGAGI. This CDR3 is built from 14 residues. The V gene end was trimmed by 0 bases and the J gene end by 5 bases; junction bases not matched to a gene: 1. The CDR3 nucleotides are TGTGCCAGCAGTTACTCGGGACAGGGATATGGCTACACCTTC. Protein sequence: CASSYSGQGYGYTF.

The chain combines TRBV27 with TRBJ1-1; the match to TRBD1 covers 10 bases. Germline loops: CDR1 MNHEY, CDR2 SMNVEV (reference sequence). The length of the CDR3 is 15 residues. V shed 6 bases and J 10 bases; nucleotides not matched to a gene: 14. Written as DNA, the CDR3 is TGTGCCAGCAGACCGACAGGGGGCTGGCGTGGTGGAGCTTTCTTT. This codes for CASRPTGGWRGGAFF.

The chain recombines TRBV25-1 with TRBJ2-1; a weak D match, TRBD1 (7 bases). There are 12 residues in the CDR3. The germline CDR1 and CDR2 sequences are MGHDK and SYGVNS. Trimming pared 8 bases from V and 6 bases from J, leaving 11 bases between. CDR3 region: CASGGTVNEQFF. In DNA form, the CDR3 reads TGTGCCAGCGGGGGGACAGTCAATGAGCAGTTCTTC.

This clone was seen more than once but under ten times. The CDR3 protein is CASSQYIVANTEAFF. In DNA form, the CDR3 reads TGCGCCAGCAGCCAATACATAGTTGCGAACACTGAAGCTTTCTTT. V and J are TRBV4-3 and TRBJ1-1; unclear D gene. The CDR3 consists of 15 residues. V was shortened by 2 bases and J by 1 base, with 11 bases between the two germline ends. Germline values: CDR1 LGHNA, CDR2 YSLEER.

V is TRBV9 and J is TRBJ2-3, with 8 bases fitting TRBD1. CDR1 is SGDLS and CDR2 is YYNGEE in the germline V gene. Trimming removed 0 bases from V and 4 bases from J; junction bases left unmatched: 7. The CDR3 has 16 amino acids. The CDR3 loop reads CASSVVRTGSSDTQYF. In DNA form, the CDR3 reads TGTGCCAGCAGCGTAGTGAGGACAGGGTCGTCAGATACGCAGTATTTT.

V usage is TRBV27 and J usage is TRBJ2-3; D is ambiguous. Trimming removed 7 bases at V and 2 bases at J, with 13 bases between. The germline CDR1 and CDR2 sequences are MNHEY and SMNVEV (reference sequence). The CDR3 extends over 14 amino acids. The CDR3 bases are TGTGCCAGCACCCGCGCTACTGCCACAGATACGCAGTATTTT. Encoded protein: CASTRATATDTQYF.

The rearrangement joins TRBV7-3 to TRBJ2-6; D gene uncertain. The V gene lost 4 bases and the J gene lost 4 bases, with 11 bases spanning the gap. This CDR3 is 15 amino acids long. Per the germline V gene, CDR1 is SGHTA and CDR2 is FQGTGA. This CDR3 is CASSSTLLGANVLTF. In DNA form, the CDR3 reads TGTGCCAGCAGCTCCACGTTGTTAGGGGCCAACGTCCTGACTTTC.

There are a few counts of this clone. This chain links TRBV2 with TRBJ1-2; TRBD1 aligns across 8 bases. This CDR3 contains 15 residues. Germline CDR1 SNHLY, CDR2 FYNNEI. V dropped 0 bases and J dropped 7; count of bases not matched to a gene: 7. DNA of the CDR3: TGTGCCAGCAGTGAAGCGCAGGGGGCGTTCCGTGGCTACACCTTC. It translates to CASSEAQGAFRGYTF.

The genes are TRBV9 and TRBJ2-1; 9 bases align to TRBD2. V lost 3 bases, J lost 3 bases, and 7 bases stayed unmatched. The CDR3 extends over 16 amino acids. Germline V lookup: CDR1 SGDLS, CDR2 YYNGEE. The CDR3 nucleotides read TGTGCCAGCAGCGCCCCCGGGACTAGCATCTACAATGAGCAGTTCTTC. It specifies CASSAPGTSIYNEQFF.